Presented here are 28 T cell receptor beta chains from one specimen sequenced in a study of blood T cell repertoires in COVID-19 (dated by TCRdb to the early 2020s). The method was the immunoSEQ multiplex PCR assay. TCRdb's version of the immuneACCESS table is confined to in-frame rearrangements and falls short of the full clone set. An unresolved V gene accounts for under half of the shortfall where checked; the remainder is of unknown origin. The sample contains approximately 220,000 clones, 80% to 85% of them found a single time. The ten largest clonotypes hold approximately 6.5% of the sample. Input material: PBMCs or T cells enriched from blood (not recorded which). The receptors were gathered from a woman aged 35 to 49 who had recovered from COVID-19.

This chain uses TRBV27 with TRBJ2-2; D is undetermined. The CDR3 is 12 residues long. CDR1 and CDR2 (germline): MNHEY, SMNVEV (reference sequence). V shed 4 bases and J shed 6 bases, with 6 bases lying between them. CDR3 DNA: TGTGCCAGCAGTTCCTACCCCGGGGAGCTGTTTTTT. This translates into CASSSYPGELFF.

This rearrangement joins TRBV2 to TRBJ2-2; 8 bases are a match to TRBD1. The J segment lost 6 bases and the V segment lost 8 bases, leaving 2 bases of the junction unmatched. In germline, CDR1 is SNHLY, CDR2 FYNNEI. The CDR3 is made up of 12 amino acids. The CDR3 loop reads CASHRGAGELFF. Here the CDR3 DNA reads TGTGCCAGCCACAGGGGGGCCGGGGAGCTGTTTTTT.

The V gene is TRBV18, the J gene TRBJ1-6, with D uncertain. V shed 2 bases and J shed 10 bases, with 9 bases lying between them. Germline V gene data show CDR1 as KGHSH and CDR2 as LQKENI. The CDR3 is made up of 13 amino acids. CDR3 in amino acids: CASSPEGLSPLHF. For the CDR3, the DNA is TGTGCCAGCTCACCAGAGGGCCTCTCACCCCTCCACTTT.

The V call is TRBV28, the J call TRBJ2-7; 12 nucleotides line up with TRBD2. Germline V CDR1 and CDR2: MDHEN, SYDVKM. With V trimmed by 6 bases and J by 6 bases, 12 bases remained unmatched. The CDR3 is 16 residues long. This CDR3 reads CASSPSGLAGGVEQYF. CDR3 DNA sequence: TGTGCCAGCAGCCCCTCCGGGCTAGCGGGAGGGGTCGAGCAGTACTTC. Combining the CDR3 with reference TRBV28 and TRBJ2-7 gives the whole variable domain DVKVTQSSRYLVKRTGEKVFLECVQDMDHENMFWYRQDPGLGLRLIYFSYDVKMKEKGDIPEGYSVSREKKERFSLILESASTNQTSMYLCASSPSGLAGGVEQYFGPGTRLTVT.

This chain uses TRBV5-1 with TRBJ2-2, with D tentatively TRBD2 (5 bases). The CDR3 is 17 amino acids. V was shortened by 0 bases and J by 3 bases, with 15 bases between the two germline ends. CDR1 is SGHRS, CDR2 YFSETQ, per germline. The CDR3 coding sequence is TGCGCCAGCAGCTTGGCCGCAGGCGGGTGGGACACCGGGGAGCTGTTTTTT. Encoded protein: CASSLAAGGWDTGELFF.

This clone was found a few times. The chain recombines TRBV5-1 with TRBJ1-1; 9 bases map to TRBD1. The CDR3 has 15 residues. CDR1 and CDR2 (germline): SGHRS, YFSETQ. The V gene end was trimmed by 4 bases and the J gene end by 0 bases; junction bases not matched to a gene: 4. CDR3 in DNA: TGCGCCAGCAGCGGGGGACAGGGACTGAACACTGAAGCTTTCTTT. Protein product: CASSGGQGLNTEAFF.

This clone was counted once. The genes are TRBV11-3 and TRBJ2-1; the D is unclear. V shed 0 bases and J shed 9 bases, with 9 bases lying between them. CDR1 is SGHNT, CDR2 YENEEA, per germline. This CDR3 has 13 residues. The CDR3 bases are TGTGCCAGCAGCTTAGAGCGGTTTGGTGAGCAGTTCTTC. Its translation: CASSLERFGEQFF.

The chain is built from TRBV27 and TRBJ2-6; D gene uncertain. The CDR3 extends over 14 amino acids. V was clipped by 7 bases and J by 3 bases, with 10 bases between them. From germline, CDR1 is MNHEY and CDR2 SMNVEV (reference sequence). The CDR3 DNA follows: TGTGCCAGCAAGAGCCCGGTTGGGGCCAACGTCCTGACTTTC. Encoded protein: CASKSPVGANVLTF.

The chain carries TRBV19 and TRBJ2-5; a possible D gene is TRBD2 (6 bases). From germline, CDR1 is LNHDA and CDR2 SQIVND (reference sequence). Trimming left V 1 base short and J 3 bases short, with 15 bases between. The CDR3 contains 16 residues. As DNA, the CDR3 is TGTGCCAGTAGTATAGGCGGAGGGTTGGGGGAAGAGACCCAGTACTTC. It specifies CASSIGGGLGEETQYF.

CDR3: CASSHQGLQETQYF. DNA of the CDR3: TGTGCCAGCAGCCATCAGGGGCTTCAAGAGACCCAGTACTTC. The chain is built from TRBV3-1 (or the pseudogene TRBV3-2) and TRBJ2-5; D is possibly TRBD1 (6 bases). CDR3 length: 14 amino acids. The V and J ends lost 3 bases and 2 bases respectively, with 10 bases between them. Germline V gives CDR1 LGHDT, CDR2 YNNKEL (reference sequence).

This clone was detected once. The chain combines TRBV25-1 with TRBJ1-2, with 10 bases lining up with TRBD1. CDR3 length equals 14 residues. The V gene end was trimmed by 7 bases and the J gene end by 4 bases; junction bases not matched to a gene: 6. Germline V gene data show CDR1 as MGHDK and CDR2 as SYGVNS. The DNA of the CDR3 is TGTGCCAGCACCGGGACAGGGGTGTCCTATGGCTACACCTTC. It specifies CASTGTGVSYGYTF.

Written as DNA, the CDR3 is TGTGCCAGTAGTACCTCGGGACAGGGGGCAACAGATACGCAGTATTTT. Amino acid sequence: CASSTSGQGATDTQYF. This chain joins TRBV19 and TRBJ2-3; 12 bases align to TRBD1. Germline CDR1 is LNHDA and CDR2 is SQIVND (reference sequence). V lost 4 bases and J lost 3; bases outside the gene matches: 5. The CDR3 totals 16 residues. Complete variable domain (other parts from reference TRBV19 and TRBJ2-3): DGGITQSPKYLFRKEGQNVTLSCEQNLNHDAMYWYRQDPGQGLRLIYYSQIVNDFQKGDIAEGYSVSREKKESFPLTVTSAQKNPTAFYLCASSTSGQGATDTQYFGPGTRLTVL.

The V gene is TRBV5-1, the J gene TRBJ2-1; 8 bases align to TRBD2. Unmatched junction bases numbered 5, after V lost 0 bases and J lost 6 bases. The CDR3 has 15 amino acids. In germline, CDR1 is SGHRS, CDR2 YFSETQ. The DNA of the CDR3 is TGCGCCAGCAGCTTGGCATTAGCGGGGCCCAATGAGCAGTTCTTC. Translated: CASSLALAGPNEQFF. Filled out from reference TRBV5-1 and TRBJ2-1, the complete variable domain reads KAGVTQTPRYLIKTRGQQVTLSCSPISGHRSVSWYQQTPGQGLQFLFEYFSETQRNKGNFPGRFSGRQFSNSRSEMNVSTLELGDSALYLCASSLALAGPNEQFFGPGTRLTVL.

The V gene is TRBV11-2, the J gene TRBJ2-5, with TRBD1 matching over 9 bases. CDR3 length equals 15 residues. The germline V gene has CDR1 SGHAT and CDR2 FQNNGV. The V gene end was trimmed by 6 bases and the J gene end by 8 bases; junction bases not matched to a gene: 13. Written as DNA, the CDR3 is TGTGCCAGCAGTTATCCAACCGGGACAGGGATAACCCAGTACTTC. Residues: CASSYPTGTGITQYF.

The chain uses TRBV7-7 and TRBJ1-4; tentatively, D is TRBD1 (6 bases). CDR3 size: 15 residues. V was cut by 1 base and J by 8 bases, with 14 bases left in between. Germline V lookup: CDR1 SSHAT, CDR2 FNYEAQ (reference sequence). In nucleotides, the CDR3 is TGTGCCAGCAGCTTAGGAACAGGGAGGGGGGAAAAACTGTTTTTT. Amino acids: CASSLGTGRGEKLFF.

The chain combines TRBV18 with TRBJ1-1; TRBD1 might be the D (6 bases). V lost 4 bases, J lost 2 bases, and 11 bases lay in between. Germline CDR1 reads KGHSH; CDR2 reads LQKENI. CDR3 length: 14 residues. The CDR3 protein is CASSRRDINTEAFF. CDR3 coding DNA: TGTGCCAGCTCACGCCGGGACATTAACACTGAAGCTTTCTTT.

V gene TRBV10-1 combines with J gene TRBJ1-1, with D possibly matching TRBD1 (5 bases). This CDR3 region has 12 residues. V lost 0 bases to trimming and J lost 11 bases, with 10 bases between them. CDR1 and CDR2 (germline): WNHNN, SYGVQD (reference sequence). Here the CDR3 DNA reads TGCGCCAGCAGTGAGTCTAGCAGGGCCGCTTTCTTT. Protein product: CASSESSRAAFF.

The chain has TRBV15 and TRBJ1-3, with no clear D. Germline V lookup: CDR1 LNHNV, CDR2 YYDKDF (reference sequence). The CDR3 is 14 amino acids. With 3 bases removed from V and 6 bases from J, the gap between germline ends came to 12 bases. The CDR3 region has the DNA TGTGCCACCAGCAGGCCTTCAGTGGTAAACACCATATATTTT. Its protein is CATSRPSVVNTIYF.

The chain couples TRBV19 to TRBJ2-3, with 9 bases that match TRBD1. Per the germline V gene, CDR1 is LNHDA and CDR2 is SQIVND (reference sequence). The junction had 6 bases not matched to a gene; V was cut back by 8 bases and J by 3 bases. The CDR3 runs to 14 residues. The CDR3 DNA follows: TGTGCCAGTGCCGACAGGGGGTTTACAGATACGCAGTATTTT. It yields the protein CASADRGFTDTQYF.

V and J are TRBV10-3 and TRBJ1-1; D is perhaps TRBD1 (6 bases). Trimming left V 2 bases short and J 1 base short, with 11 bases between. Germline assignment: CDR1 ENHRY and CDR2 SYGVKD. The CDR3 runs to 15 residues. The CDR3 DNA follows: TGTGCCATCAGTGAGCCCACAGGGCAGAACACTGAAGCTTTCTTT. The encoded protein is CAISEPTGQNTEAFF.

The genes are TRBV2 and TRBJ2-5, with TRBD2 matching over 12 bases. This CDR3 region has 15 residues. Germline assignment: CDR1 SNHLY and CDR2 FYNNEI. V dropped 1 base and J dropped 3; count of bases not matched to a gene: 0. CDR3 amino acids: CASSEGLAGEETQYF. CDR3 DNA sequence: TGTGCCAGCAGTGAAGGACTAGCGGGGGAAGAGACCCAGTACTTC.

V usage is TRBV6-5 and J usage is TRBJ1-1; TRBD1 agrees at 7 bases. Unmatched junction bases numbered 7, after V lost 7 bases and J lost 2 bases. CDR1 is MNHEY and CDR2 is SVGAGI in the germline V gene. This CDR3 has 14 residues. The CDR3 coding sequence is TGTGCCAGCACATTGACAGGGATTAACACTGAAGCTTTCTTT. Translating it yields CASTLTGINTEAFF.

In this sample, this clone turned up once. This sequence joins TRBV11-2 and TRBJ2-1, with 11 bases that match TRBD2. This CDR3 contains 15 residues. Germline CDR1 reads SGHAT; CDR2 reads FQNNGV. The J segment lost 6 bases and the V segment lost 5 bases, leaving 6 bases of the junction unmatched. This CDR3 is CASSPRLAGSNEQFF. In DNA, the CDR3 is TGTGCCAGCAGCCCCCGACTAGCGGGAAGCAATGAGCAGTTCTTC.

This clone appeared many times. V usage is TRBV6-6 and J usage is TRBJ2-2; D remains ambiguous. Looked up from germline, CDR1 is MNHNY and CDR2 is SVGAGI (reference sequence). V lost 2 bases and J lost 0, with 10 bases in between. CDR3 length: 16 amino acids. The CDR3 sequence: CASSYPKPANTGELFF. CDR3 DNA sequence: TGTGCCAGCAGTTACCCTAAACCTGCGAACACCGGGGAGCTGTTTTTT.

There are a few counts of this clone. This chain connects TRBV29-1 to TRBJ2-2, with D perhaps TRBD1 (6 bases). CDR3 length: 14 amino acids. V lost 4 bases to trimming and J lost 2 bases, with 11 bases between them. Germline assignment: CDR1 SQVTM and CDR2 ANQGSEA. CDR3: CSVGRGINTGELFF. DNA for the CDR3: TGCAGCGTTGGCAGGGGAATTAACACCGGGGAGCTGTTTTTT.

The chain links TRBV28 to TRBJ2-7, with D perhaps TRBD1 (6 bases). The CDR3 has 13 amino acids. In germline, CDR1 is MDHEN, CDR2 SYDVKM. V was shortened by 5 bases and J by 2 bases, with 10 bases between the two germline ends. The CDR3 here is CASSPGHAYEQYV. DNA for the CDR3: TGTGCCAGCAGTCCGGGACATGCCTACGAGCAGTACGTC.

This chain connects TRBV27 to TRBJ1-6; 7 bases are a match to TRBD1. The CDR3 length is 14 residues. Germline CDR1 reads MNHEY; CDR2 reads SMNVEV (reference sequence). V lost 2 bases, J lost 6 bases, and 1 base stayed unmatched. CDR3 coding DNA: TGTGCCAGCAGTTTAGAGGGGGCTAATTCACCCCTCCACTTT. This encodes CASSLEGANSPLHF.

In this sample, this clone turned up once. This sample also contains other DNA sequences that code for the same CDR3. This rearrangement joins TRBV28 to TRBJ2-5, with D tentatively TRBD2 (6 bases). Germline V gene sequence: CDR1 MDHEN, CDR2 SYDVKM. This CDR3 is built from 13 residues. Trimming cost V 6 bases and J 2 bases, with 10 bases left between them. In DNA, the CDR3 is TGTGCCAGCAGCCTTGGAGGGCAAGAGACCCAGTACTTC. Amino acids: CASSLGGQETQYF.